A selection of T cell receptor beta chains follows, all from one sample in a study of blood T cell repertoires in COVID-19. The table came from immunoSEQ multiplex PCR; TCRdb's copy has only in-frame clones and leaves some out. The table lists 71,000 or so clones, 75% to 90% of them singletons, with 8.3% in the top ten. Sequenced: peripheral blood. All receptors come from a middle-aged man with active COVID-19. CDR3s include the opening cysteine and the closing phenylalanine or tryptophan. D genes are given only for firm matches. The size of a clone is reported for some rows only, either as once, few or many, or as a class for expanded clones.

DNA: TGTGCCAGCAGCTTGGATACAGGGGAAACTGAAGCTTTCTTT
CDR3: CASSLDTGETEAFF
J: TRBJ1-1
length: 14
D: TRBD1
V: TRBV5-4
size: NA

DNA: TGTGCCAGCAGTTTCTCGGGGGAGGGCCGCGATACGCAGTATTTT
CDR3: CASSFSGEGRDTQYF
J: TRBJ2-3
length: 15
D: TRBD2
V: TRBV28
size: once

DNA: TGTGCCAGCAGTTATGACCCCCCCACGGGAGTTCGATACGAGCAGTACTTC
CDR3: CASSYDPPTGVRYEQYF
J: TRBJ2-7
length: 17
D: NA
V: TRBV6-2/TRBV6-3
size: NA

DNA: TGTGCCAGCAGTTTACGGGAGACCCAGTACTTC
CDR3: CASSLRETQYF
J: TRBJ2-5
length: 11
D: NA
V: TRBV28
size: NA

DNA: TGTGCCAGCAGTCCTACCGGGGGGGAGCGGAACACTGAAGCTTTCTTT
CDR3: CASSPTGGERNTEAFF
J: TRBJ1-1
length: 16
D: NA
V: TRBV6-6
size: few

DNA: TGTGCCAGCAGCTTAGGACTAGTCGTCCCAGAGACCCAGTACTTC
CDR3: CASSLGLVVPETQYF
J: TRBJ2-5
length: 15
D: NA
V: TRBV7-6
size: NA

DNA: TGTGCCAGCAGCGTGGACTGGCCTGGCACAGATACGCAGTATTTT
CDR3: CASSVDWPGTDTQYF
J: TRBJ2-3
length: 15
D: NA
V: TRBV9
size: NA

DNA: TGTGCCAGCAGACCGGGGGGAGGCCGGGAAGAGACCCAGTACTTC
CDR3: CASRPGGGREETQYF
J: TRBJ2-5
length: 15
D: TRBD2
V: TRBV5-4
size: NA

DNA: TGTGCCAGCAGTGAAGGCGACAGGCACCACCCGGCCTTCTTC
CDR3: CASSEGDRHHPAFF
J: TRBJ2-1
length: 14
D: NA
V: TRBV25-1
size: few

DNA: TGCAGCGTTGAAGATCGGACAGGGACGAGAGGCACAGATACGCAGTATTTT
CDR3: CSVEDRTGTRGTDTQYF
J: TRBJ2-3
length: 17
D: TRBD1
V: TRBV29-1
size: NA

DNA: TGTGCCAGCAGTTTATCACAATTCTACGAGCAGTACTTC
CDR3: CASSLSQFYEQYF
J: TRBJ2-7
length: 13
D: NA
V: TRBV12-3/TRBV12-4
size: NA

DNA: TGTGCCAGCAGTTACGTTAGCGTGTCCTACAATGAGCAGTTCTTC
CDR3: CASSYVSVSYNEQFF
J: TRBJ2-1
length: 15
D: NA
V: TRBV6-2/TRBV6-3
size: NA

DNA: TGTGCCAGCAGCTTGGCCTCTGGCGGGAGGGCCCTCGATACGCAGTATTTT
CDR3: CASSLASGGRALDTQYF
J: TRBJ2-3
length: 17
D: TRBD2
V: TRBV5-4
size: NA

DNA: TGTGCCAGCAGTTTAGACCCGGGACAGACATACAATGAGCAGTTCTTC
CDR3: CASSLDPGQTYNEQFF
J: TRBJ2-1
length: 16
D: TRBD1
V: TRBV27
size: few

DNA: TGTGCCAGTAGTAGTCCGGGGACTGGACAGCCCCAGCATTTT
CDR3: CASSSPGTGQPQHF
J: TRBJ1-5
length: 14
D: NA
V: TRBV19
size: NA

DNA: TGTGCCAGCAGTTTGGGAGGGACGGTATCCTACAATGAGCAGTTCTTC
CDR3: CASSLGGTVSYNEQFF
J: TRBJ2-1
length: 16
D: TRBD2
V: TRBV28
size: NA

DNA: TGTGCCAGCAGTGCGAATGGGCCATATGGCTACACCTTC
CDR3: CASSANGPYGYTF
J: TRBJ1-2
length: 13
D: NA
V: TRBV27
size: NA

DNA: TGTGCCAGCAGCCCGAGACAGTCCTCTGGGGCCAACGTCCTGACTTTC
CDR3: CASSPRQSSGANVLTF
J: TRBJ2-6
length: 16
D: NA
V: TRBV4-2
size: NA

DNA: TGTGCCAGCAAGGGACAGAACTATGGCTACACCTTC
CDR3: CASKGQNYGYTF
J: TRBJ1-2
length: 12
D: TRBD1
V: TRBV19
size: NA

DNA: TGTGCCACCAGTGGCGGGGGAATGGGGCATGAGCAGTTCTTC
CDR3: CATSGGGMGHEQFF
J: TRBJ2-1
length: 14
D: TRBD2
V: TRBV24-1
size: few

DNA: TGTGCCTGGAGTCCAGGAGTGGGGGGGCTGGAGACCCAGTACTTC
CDR3: CAWSPGVGGLETQYF
J: TRBJ2-5
length: 15
D: NA
V: TRBV30
size: NA

DNA: TGCGCCAGCAGCCACATTACAGGGGGCACTGAAGCTTTCTTT
CDR3: CASSHITGGTEAFF
J: TRBJ1-1
length: 14
D: TRBD1
V: TRBV4-1
size: NA

DNA: TGTGCCAGCAGCTTAGTCGGGACAGCCTACGAGCAGTACTTC
CDR3: CASSLVGTAYEQYF
J: TRBJ2-7
length: 14
D: TRBD1
V: TRBV11-2
size: NA

DNA: TGCGCCAGCAGCCCCCGTAGGGGGGGGAACACCGGGGAGCTGTTTTTT
CDR3: CASSPRRGGNTGELFF
J: TRBJ2-2
length: 16
D: NA
V: TRBV5-1
size: NA

DNA: TGCAGCGTTAGGGACAGGGGGAATCAGCCCCAGCATTTT
CDR3: CSVRDRGNQPQHF
J: TRBJ1-5
length: 13
D: TRBD1
V: TRBV29-1
size: NA

DNA: TGTGCCAGCAGCGTACAAGACGGGGTCGAGACCCAGTACTTC
CDR3: CASSVQDGVETQYF
J: TRBJ2-5
length: 14
D: NA
V: TRBV9
size: NA

DNA: TGTGCCAGCAGCGTAGGACAGGGCGACATGAACACTGAAGCTTTCTTT
CDR3: CASSVGQGDMNTEAFF
J: TRBJ1-1
length: 16
D: TRBD1
V: TRBV9
size: NA

DNA: TGTGCCTGGAGGCCAGGAAACTATGGCTACACCTTC
CDR3: CAWRPGNYGYTF
J: TRBJ1-2
length: 12
D: NA
V: TRBV30
size: NA

DNA: TGTGCCAGCTCTCAGGGACAGGGTGACGGCTACACCTTC
CDR3: CASSQGQGDGYTF
J: TRBJ1-2
length: 13
D: TRBD1
V: TRBV18
size: few

DNA: TGTGCCACCAGTGATCCGGACAGGGCGAATGAGCAGTTCTTC
CDR3: CATSDPDRANEQFF
J: TRBJ2-1
length: 14
D: TRBD1
V: TRBV24-1
size: NA

DNA: TGTGCCAGCAGCGCCGGTGACAGGGTGGGCTATGGCTACACCTTC
CDR3: CASSAGDRVGYGYTF
J: TRBJ1-2
length: 15
D: TRBD1
V: TRBV9
size: NA

DNA: TGTGCCAGCAACGCCCGCGGACAGGGGGCTAGCGAGACCCAGTACTTC
CDR3: CASNARGQGASETQYF
J: TRBJ2-5
length: 16
D: TRBD1
V: TRBV7-9
size: NA